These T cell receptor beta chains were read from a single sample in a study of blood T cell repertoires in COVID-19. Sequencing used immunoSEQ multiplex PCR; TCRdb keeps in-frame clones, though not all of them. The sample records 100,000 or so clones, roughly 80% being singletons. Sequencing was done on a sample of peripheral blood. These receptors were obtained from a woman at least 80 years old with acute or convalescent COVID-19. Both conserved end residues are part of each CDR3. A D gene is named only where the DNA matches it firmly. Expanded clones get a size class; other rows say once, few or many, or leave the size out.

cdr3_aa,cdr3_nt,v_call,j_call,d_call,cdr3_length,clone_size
CASTDPAAPSTDTQYF,TGTGCCAGCACCGACCCAGCGGCCCCCAGCACAGATACGCAGTATTTT,TRBV5-4,TRBJ2-3,-,16,-
CASSLGEGSESPLHF,TGTGCCAGCAGCTTAGGGGAGGGATCGGAGTCACCCCTCCACTTT,TRBV7-2,TRBJ1-6,-,15,-
CASSYLTSTDTQYF,TGTGCCAGCAGTTACCTGACTAGCACAGATACGCAGTATTTT,TRBV6-6,TRBJ2-3,-,14,-
CASSPLPVSGANVLTF,TGTGCCAGCAGCCCCTTGCCGGTCTCTGGGGCCAACGTCCTGACTTTC,TRBV7-2,TRBJ2-6,-,16,-
CASSFLAVNNEQFF,TGTGCCAGCAGTTTTCTTGCGGTAAACAATGAGCAGTTCTTC,TRBV27,TRBJ2-1,-,14,-
CAISELLAGGNNEQFF,TGTGCCATCAGTGAGTTACTAGCGGGAGGGAACAATGAGCAGTTCTTC,TRBV10-3,TRBJ2-1,TRBD2,16,-
CASSSGSDNEQFF,TGTGCCAGCAGCTCCGGGAGCGACAATGAGCAGTTCTTC,TRBV5-4,TRBJ2-1,-,13,-
CASSSRTLQGIEGYGYTF,TGTGCCAGCAGCTCCCGTACCCTACAGGGGATAGAAGGCTATGGCTACACCTTC,TRBV7-9,TRBJ1-2,TRBD1,18,-
CASSRDRVSSYNEQFF,TGTGCCAGCAGCCGGGACAGGGTCAGCTCCTACAATGAGCAGTTCTTC,TRBV3-1/TRBV3-2,TRBJ2-1,TRBD1,16,-
CASSLGTGFIGELFF,TGTGCCAGCAGCTTAGGGACAGGGTTTATCGGGGAGCTGTTTTTT,TRBV11-2,TRBJ2-2,TRBD1,15,-
CASRRDRSSTEAFF,TGTGCCAGCAGGCGGGACCGATCCAGCACTGAAGCTTTCTTT,TRBV7-2,TRBJ1-1,-,14,-
CATHIRGRAGELFF,TGTGCCACCCATATAAGGGGGCGCGCCGGGGAGCTGTTTTTT,TRBV19,TRBJ2-2,TRBD1,14,-
CSVRLAPLTITKNIQYF,TGCAGCGTTCGACTAGCGCCCTTAACTATAACCAAAAACATTCAGTACTTC,TRBV29-1,TRBJ2-4,TRBD2,17,-
CAISRGQGDAGELFF,TGTGCCATCAGTAGGGGGCAGGGGGACGCCGGGGAGCTGTTTTTT,TRBV10-3,TRBJ2-2,TRBD1,15,-
CASSLEPGSTEAFF,TGTGCCAGCAGCTTGGAACCCGGGAGCACTGAAGCTTTCTTT,TRBV5-5,TRBJ1-1,-,14,-
CASSPPYDRGLPYEQYF,TGTGCCAGCAGTCCACCGTACGACAGGGGACTCCCCTACGAGCAGTACTTC,TRBV28,TRBJ2-7,TRBD1,17,-
CASTLMRGQKNTEAFF,TGTGCCAGCACCCTCATGAGGGGACAGAAGAACACTGAAGCTTTCTTT,TRBV25-1,TRBJ1-1,TRBD1,16,-
CASSLSESSYNEQFF,TGCGCCAGCAGCCTGAGTGAGAGCTCCTACAATGAGCAGTTCTTC,TRBV5-1,TRBJ2-1,-,15,-
CASSLGGTDQETQYF,TGCGCCAGCAGCCTCGGGGGGACTGACCAAGAGACCCAGTACTTC,TRBV5-1,TRBJ2-5,TRBD2,15,-
CASSLGLFSEAFF,TGCGCCAGCAGCTTGGGGCTGTTCTCTGAAGCTTTCTTT,TRBV5-1,TRBJ1-1,-,13,-
CASSGTGVGAEAFF,TGTGCCAGCAGTGGAACAGGGGTTGGGGCTGAAGCTTTCTTT,TRBV2,TRBJ1-1,TRBD1,14,many
CASSHGQGRNYGYTF,TGTGCCAGCAGTCACGGACAGGGGAGGAACTATGGCTACACCTTC,TRBV6-5,TRBJ1-2,TRBD1,15,-
CASSRDTTEAFF,TGTGCCAGCAGTAGAGATACCACTGAAGCTTTCTTT,TRBV12-3/TRBV12-4,TRBJ1-1,-,12,few
CASSPGTDFTNYGYTF,TGTGCCAGCTCACCCGGGACAGATTTTACTAACTATGGCTACACCTTC,TRBV18,TRBJ1-2,TRBD1,16,few
CASSFTGGYGYTF,TGTGCCAGCAGTTTTACAGGGGGCTATGGCTACACCTTC,TRBV27,TRBJ1-2,TRBD1,13,-
CATSIFREGTDTQYF,TGTGCCACCAGCATTTTCAGGGAGGGCACAGATACGCAGTATTTT,TRBV15,TRBJ2-3,-,15,-
CASLSPQGPMAQHF,TGTGCCAGCTTATCGCCACAGGGGCCAATGGCCCAGCATTTT,TRBV28,TRBJ1-5,TRBD1,14,-
CASSMMGQGFTEAFF,TGTGCCAGTAGTATGATGGGACAGGGGTTCACTGAAGCTTTCTTT,TRBV19,TRBJ1-1,TRBD1,15,-
CASSQAGGSEAFF,TGTGCCAGCAGCCAAGCAGGGGGGTCTGAAGCTTTCTTT,TRBV3-1/TRBV3-2,TRBJ1-1,TRBD1,13,once
CAWSVRRAGRQETQYF,TGTGCCTGGAGTGTACGTCGGGCAGGGCGACAAGAGACCCAGTACTTC,TRBV30,TRBJ2-5,-,16,-
CATSSRLNNEQFF,TGTGCCACCAGTAGCCGACTAAACAATGAGCAGTTCTTC,TRBV24-1,TRBJ2-1,-,13,-
CASSDPPGLSGANVLTF,TGTGCCAGCAGTGACCCTCCGGGACTCTCTGGGGCCAACGTCCTGACTTTC,TRBV6-1,TRBJ2-6,-,17,-
CASSWSGRVNNEQFF,TGTGCCAGCAGCTGGTCCGGGAGAGTGAACAATGAGCAGTTCTTC,TRBV11-2,TRBJ2-1,-,15,-